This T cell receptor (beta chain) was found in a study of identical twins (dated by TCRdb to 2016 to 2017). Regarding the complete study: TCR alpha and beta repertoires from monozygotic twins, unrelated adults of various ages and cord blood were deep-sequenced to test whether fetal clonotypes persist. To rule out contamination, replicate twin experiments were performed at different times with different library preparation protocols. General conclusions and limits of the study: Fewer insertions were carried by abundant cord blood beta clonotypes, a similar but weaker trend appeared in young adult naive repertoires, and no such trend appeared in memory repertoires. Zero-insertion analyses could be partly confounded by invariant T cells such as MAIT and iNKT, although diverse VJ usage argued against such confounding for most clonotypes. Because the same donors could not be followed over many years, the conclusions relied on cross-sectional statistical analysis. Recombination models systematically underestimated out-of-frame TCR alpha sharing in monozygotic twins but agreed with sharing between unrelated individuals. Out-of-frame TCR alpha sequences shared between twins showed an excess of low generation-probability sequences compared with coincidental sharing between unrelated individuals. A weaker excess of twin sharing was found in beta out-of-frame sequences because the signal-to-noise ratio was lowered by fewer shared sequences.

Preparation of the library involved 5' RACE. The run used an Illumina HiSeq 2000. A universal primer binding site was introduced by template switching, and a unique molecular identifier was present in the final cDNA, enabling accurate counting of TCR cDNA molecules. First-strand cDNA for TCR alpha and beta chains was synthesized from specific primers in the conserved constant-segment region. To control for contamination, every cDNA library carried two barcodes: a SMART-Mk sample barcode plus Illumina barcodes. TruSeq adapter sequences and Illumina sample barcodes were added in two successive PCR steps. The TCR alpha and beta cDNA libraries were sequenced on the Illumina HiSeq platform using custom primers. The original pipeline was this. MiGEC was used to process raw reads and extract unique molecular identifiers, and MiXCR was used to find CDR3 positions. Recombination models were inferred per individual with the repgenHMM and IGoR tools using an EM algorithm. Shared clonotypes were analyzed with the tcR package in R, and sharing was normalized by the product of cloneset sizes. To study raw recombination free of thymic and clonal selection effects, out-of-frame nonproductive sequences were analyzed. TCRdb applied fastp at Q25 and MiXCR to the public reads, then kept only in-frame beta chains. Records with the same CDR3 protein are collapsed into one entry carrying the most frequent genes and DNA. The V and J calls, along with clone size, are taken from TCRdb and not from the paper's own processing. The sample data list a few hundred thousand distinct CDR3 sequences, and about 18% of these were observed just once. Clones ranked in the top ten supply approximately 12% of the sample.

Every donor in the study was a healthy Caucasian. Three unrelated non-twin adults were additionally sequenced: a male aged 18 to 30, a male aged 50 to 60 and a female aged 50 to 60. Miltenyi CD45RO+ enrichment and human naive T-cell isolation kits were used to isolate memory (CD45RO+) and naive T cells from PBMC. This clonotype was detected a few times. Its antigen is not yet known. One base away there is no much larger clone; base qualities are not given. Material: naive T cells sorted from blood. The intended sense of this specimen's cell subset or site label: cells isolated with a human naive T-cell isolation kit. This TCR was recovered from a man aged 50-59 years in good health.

The nucleotide sequence reads as follows: TGCAGTGGGAGGGCAGGGTTGGAACCCGCGAACACTGAAGCTTTCTTT. This yields the protein CSGRAGLEPANTEAFF. The V and J segments used are TRBV20-1 and TRBJ1-1; a weak D assignment points to TRBD1 (5 bases agree). The CDR3 has 16 amino acids, counting the end cysteine and phenylalanine. Only the CDR3 portion is preserved as DNA: 48 bases, with reading frame beginning at the first base. Looking up the germline V gene (reference sequence) yields CDR1 DFQATT and CDR2 SNEGSKA. Cut back by 7 bases and 1 base, the V and J ends lie 22 bases apart.